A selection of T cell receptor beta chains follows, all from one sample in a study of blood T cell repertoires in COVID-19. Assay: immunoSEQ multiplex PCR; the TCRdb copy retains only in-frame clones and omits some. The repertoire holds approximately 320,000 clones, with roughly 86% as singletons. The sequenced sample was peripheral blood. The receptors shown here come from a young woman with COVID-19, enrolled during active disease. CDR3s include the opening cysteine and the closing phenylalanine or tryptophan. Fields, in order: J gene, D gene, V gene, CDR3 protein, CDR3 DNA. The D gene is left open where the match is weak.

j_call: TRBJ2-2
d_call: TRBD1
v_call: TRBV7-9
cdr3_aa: CADPGQVATGELFF
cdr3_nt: TGTGCTGATCCCGGACAGGTAGCAACCGGGGAGCTGTTTTTT

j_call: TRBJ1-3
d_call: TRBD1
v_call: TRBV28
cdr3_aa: CASSLFLTGGENTIYF
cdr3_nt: TGTGCCAGCAGTTTATTTTTGACAGGGGGGGAGAACACCATATATTTT

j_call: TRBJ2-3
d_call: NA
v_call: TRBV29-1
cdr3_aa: CSVVPDTSSTDTQYF
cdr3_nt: TGCAGCGTCGTCCCGGACACTTCTAGCACAGATACGCAGTATTTT

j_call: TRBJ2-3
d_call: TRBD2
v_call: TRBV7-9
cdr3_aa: CASTSSGGVTDTQYF
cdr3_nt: TGTGCCAGCACCTCGAGCGGGGGGGTCACAGATACGCAGTATTTT

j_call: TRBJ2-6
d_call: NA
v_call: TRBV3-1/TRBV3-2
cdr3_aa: CASSHSRGGANVLTF
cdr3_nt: TGTGCCAGCAGCCACTCCCGCGGTGGGGCCAACGTCCTGACTTTC

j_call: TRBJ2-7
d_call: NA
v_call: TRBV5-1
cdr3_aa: CASSLDFYEQYF
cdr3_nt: TGCGCCAGCAGCTTGGACTTCTACGAGCAGTACTTC

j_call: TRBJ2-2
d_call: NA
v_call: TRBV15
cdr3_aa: CATSRDWGLTGELFF
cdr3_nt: TGTGCCACCAGCAGAGATTGGGGGCTGACCGGGGAGCTGTTTTTT

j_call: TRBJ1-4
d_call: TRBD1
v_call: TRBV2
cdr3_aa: CASAGTGNEKLFF
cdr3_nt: TGTGCCAGCGCCGGGACAGGAAATGAAAAACTGTTTTTT

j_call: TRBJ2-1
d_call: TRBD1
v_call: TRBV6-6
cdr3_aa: CASSNPTGLYNEQFF
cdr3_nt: TGTGCCAGCAGCAACCCGACAGGGCTCTACAATGAGCAGTTCTTC

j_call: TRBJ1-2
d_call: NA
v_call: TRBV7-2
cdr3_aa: CASSDRVGYTF
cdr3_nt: TGTGCCAGCAGCGACCGGGTCGGCTACACCTTC

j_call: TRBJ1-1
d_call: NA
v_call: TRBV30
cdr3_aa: CAWSSGNTEAFF
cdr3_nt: TGTGCCTGGAGTTCCGGGAACACTGAAGCTTTCTTT

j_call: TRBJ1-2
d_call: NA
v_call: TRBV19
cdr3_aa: CASSPNPFRGYTF
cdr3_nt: TGTGCCAGTAGTCCCAACCCCTTTCGGGGCTACACCTTC

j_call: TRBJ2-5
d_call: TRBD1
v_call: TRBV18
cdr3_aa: CASSPRGRQGQETQYF
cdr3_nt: TGTGCCAGCTCACCCCGGGGCCGACAGGGACAAGAGACCCAGTACTTC

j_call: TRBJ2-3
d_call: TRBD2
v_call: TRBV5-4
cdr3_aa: CASSLVPSGGATDTQYF
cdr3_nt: TGTGCCAGCAGCTTGGTGCCTAGCGGGGGGGCAACAGATACGCAGTATTTT

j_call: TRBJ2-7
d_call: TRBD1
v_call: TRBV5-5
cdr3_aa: CASSPTGVQQYF
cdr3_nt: TGTGCCAGCAGCCCCACAGGGGTGCAGCAGTACTTC

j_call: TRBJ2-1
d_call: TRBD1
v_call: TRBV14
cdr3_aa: CASSQWTGGFSYNEQFF
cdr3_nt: TGTGCCAGCAGCCAGTGGACAGGGGGTTTTTCCTACAATGAGCAGTTCTTC

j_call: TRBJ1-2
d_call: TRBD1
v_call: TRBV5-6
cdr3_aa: CASSLFQGVGGYTF
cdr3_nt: TGTGCCAGCAGCTTGTTCCAGGGGGTAGGTGGCTACACCTTC

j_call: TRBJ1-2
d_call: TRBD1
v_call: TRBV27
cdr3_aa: CASSDRGGYGYTF
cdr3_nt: TGTGCCAGCTCCGACAGGGGCGGATATGGCTACACCTTC